The 2 T cell receptor beta chains below were found in one sample sequenced in a study of blood T cell repertoires in COVID-19. TCRdb's table, derived via immunoSEQ multiplex PCR, lists solely in-frame clones and lacks some. This sample has approximately 85,000 clones, with about 90% found just once. What was sequenced was peripheral blood. These receptors were collected from a woman aged 45-65 years with active or convalescent COVID-19.

This chain links TRBV19 with TRBJ1-2; 7 nucleotides agree with TRBD1. Germline V CDR1 and CDR2: LNHDA, SQIVND (reference sequence). The CDR3 totals 15 residues. V shed 5 bases and J 5 bases; nucleotides not matched to a gene: 11. The CDR3 DNA follows: TGTGCCAGTAGTCCCAACACAGGGGTGCCTTATGGCTACACCTTC. It codes for CASSPNTGVPYGYTF. The full variable domain, its missing parts supplied by reference TRBV19 and TRBJ1-2, is DGGITQSPKYLFRKEGQNVTLSCEQNLNHDAMYWYRQDPGQGLRLIYYSQIVNDFQKGDIAEGYSVSREKKESFPLTVTSAQKNPTAFYLCASSPNTGVPYGYTFGSGTRLTVV.

There are a few counts of this clone. The chain links TRBV30 to TRBJ1-4; possibly TRBD1 for D (5 bases). V lost 3 bases, J lost 4 bases, and 12 bases lay in between. The CDR3 length is 14 residues. The V gene's germline CDR1 is GTSNPN and CDR2 SVGIG (reference sequence). The CDR3 nucleotides read TGTGCCTGGAGGACCGGAGGGGTTAATGAAAAACTGTTTTTT. Encoded protein: CAWRTGGVNEKLFF.